This T cell receptor (beta chain) originates from a study of lymphopenia after photon versus proton radiotherapy. General study results and limits: Post-nadir TCR diversity decline inversely tracked overall survival among those who died. Authors raise, but do not show, better survival with proton therapy. After the lymphocyte nadir, photon-treated repertoires showed oligoclonal expansion, especially of CD8+ Temra cells. Under photons, naive T cells and diversity fell while effector/memory populations rose.

Details on this clone: The antigen is undetermined.

Libraries were prepared by immunoSEQ multiplex PCR; TCRdb keeps only in-frame clonotypes and omits some of them. The sample includes more than 25,000 clones, 85% to 90% of them seen just once. Germline V gene lookup returns CDR1 SEHNR and CDR2 FQNEAQ (reference sequence). The CDR3 extends over 18 amino acids. The junction had 12 bases not matched to a gene; V was cut back by 4 bases and J by 2 bases. Sequenced material: peripheral blood, taken from a patient treated with proton-based radiotherapy. The sequence came from a woman aged 55-70 years with cholangiocarcinoma. Some clones in this sample may be carry-over from other donors' samples. The chain joins TRBV7-9 to TRBJ2-5, with TRBD2 matching over 11 bases. The CDR3 reads CASSSGTSGRISQETQYF. As DNA, the CDR3 is TGTGCCAGCAGCTCGGGGACTAGCGGTAGAATCTCGCAAGAGACCCAGTACTTC.